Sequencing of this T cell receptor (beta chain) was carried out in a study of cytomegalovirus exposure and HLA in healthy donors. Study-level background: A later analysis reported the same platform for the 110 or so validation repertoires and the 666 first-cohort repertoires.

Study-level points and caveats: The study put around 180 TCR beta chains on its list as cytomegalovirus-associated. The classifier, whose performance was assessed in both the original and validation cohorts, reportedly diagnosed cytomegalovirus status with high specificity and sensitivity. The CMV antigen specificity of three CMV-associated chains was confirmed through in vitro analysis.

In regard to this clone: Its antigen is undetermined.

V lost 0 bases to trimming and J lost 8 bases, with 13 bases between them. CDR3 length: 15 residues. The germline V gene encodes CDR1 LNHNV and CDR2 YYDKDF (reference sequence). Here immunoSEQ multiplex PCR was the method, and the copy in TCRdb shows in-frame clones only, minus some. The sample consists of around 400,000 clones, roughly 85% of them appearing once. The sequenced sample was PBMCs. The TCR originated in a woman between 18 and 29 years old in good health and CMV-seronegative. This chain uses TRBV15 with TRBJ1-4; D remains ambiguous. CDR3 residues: CATSRDRSGGEKLFF. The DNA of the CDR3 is TGTGCCACCAGCAGAGATCGGTCAGGAGGCGAAAAACTGTTTTTT.